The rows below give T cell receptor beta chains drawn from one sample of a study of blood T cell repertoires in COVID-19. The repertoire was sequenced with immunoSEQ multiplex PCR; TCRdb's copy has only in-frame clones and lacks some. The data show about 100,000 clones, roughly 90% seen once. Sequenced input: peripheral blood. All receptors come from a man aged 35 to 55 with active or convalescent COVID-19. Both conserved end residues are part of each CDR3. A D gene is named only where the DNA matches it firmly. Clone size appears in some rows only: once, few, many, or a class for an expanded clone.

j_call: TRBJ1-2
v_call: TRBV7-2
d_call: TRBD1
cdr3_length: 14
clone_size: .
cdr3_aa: CASSMDRGFNGYTF
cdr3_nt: TGTGCCAGCAGCATGGACAGGGGTTTCAATGGCTACACCTTC

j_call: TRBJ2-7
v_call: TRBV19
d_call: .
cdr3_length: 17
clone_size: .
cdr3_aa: CASSIRLALTGTYEQYF
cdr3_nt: TGTGCCAGTAGTATAAGGTTGGCCTTGACAGGAACCTACGAGCAGTACTTC

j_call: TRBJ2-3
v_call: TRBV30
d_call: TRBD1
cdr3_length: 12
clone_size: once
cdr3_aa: CAWRGGADTQYF
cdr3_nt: TGTGCCTGGAGAGGGGGCGCAGATACGCAGTATTTT

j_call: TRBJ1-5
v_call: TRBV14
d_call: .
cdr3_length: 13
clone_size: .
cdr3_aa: CASSQVGNQPQHF
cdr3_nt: TGTGCCAGCAGCCAAGTCGGCAATCAGCCCCAGCATTTT

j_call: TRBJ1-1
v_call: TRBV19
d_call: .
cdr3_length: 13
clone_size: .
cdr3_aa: CASSPRGRPEAFF
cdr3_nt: TGTGCCAGTAGTCCCCGTGGGAGGCCTGAAGCTTTCTTT

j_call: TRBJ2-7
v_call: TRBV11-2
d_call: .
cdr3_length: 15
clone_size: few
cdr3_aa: CASSSGGGVGYEQYF
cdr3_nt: TGTGCCAGCAGCTCCGGGGGAGGCGTAGGTTACGAGCAGTACTTC

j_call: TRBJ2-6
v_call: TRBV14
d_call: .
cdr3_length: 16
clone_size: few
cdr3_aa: CASSLLDSFGANVLTF
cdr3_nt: TGTGCCAGCAGCCTCCTAGACAGTTTTGGGGCCAACGTCCTGACTTTC

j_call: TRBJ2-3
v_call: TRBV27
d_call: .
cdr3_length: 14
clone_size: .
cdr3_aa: CASSWPGVTDTQYF
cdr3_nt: TGTGCCAGCAGTTGGCCAGGGGTCACAGATACGCAGTATTTT

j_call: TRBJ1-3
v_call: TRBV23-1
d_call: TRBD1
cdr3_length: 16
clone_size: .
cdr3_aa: CASSSQDRMERNTIYF
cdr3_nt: TGCGCCAGCAGTTCCCAGGACAGGATGGAAAGAAACACCATATATTTT

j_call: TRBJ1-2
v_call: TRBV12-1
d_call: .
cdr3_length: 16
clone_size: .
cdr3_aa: CASSSNGGGGHYGYTF
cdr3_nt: TGTGCCAGCAGCTCCAATGGGGGCGGGGGGCACTATGGCTACACCTTC

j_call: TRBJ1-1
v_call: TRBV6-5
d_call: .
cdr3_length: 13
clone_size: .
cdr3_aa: CASSYARGTEAFF
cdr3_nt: TGTGCCAGCAGTTACGCCAGGGGAACTGAAGCTTTCTTT

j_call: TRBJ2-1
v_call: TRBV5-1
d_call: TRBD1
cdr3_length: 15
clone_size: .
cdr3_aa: CASSPPGTGYNEQFF
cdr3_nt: TGCGCCAGCAGCCCCCCCGGGACAGGTTACAATGAGCAGTTCTTC

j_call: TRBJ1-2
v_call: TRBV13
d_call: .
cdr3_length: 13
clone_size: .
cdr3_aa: CASSQQGNYGYTF
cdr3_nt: TGTGCCAGCAGCCAACAGGGAAACTATGGCTACACCTTC

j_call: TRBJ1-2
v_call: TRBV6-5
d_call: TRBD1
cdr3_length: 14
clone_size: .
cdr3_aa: CASSRQGANYGYTF
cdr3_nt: TGTGCCAGCAGCCGACAGGGAGCTAACTATGGCTACACCTTC

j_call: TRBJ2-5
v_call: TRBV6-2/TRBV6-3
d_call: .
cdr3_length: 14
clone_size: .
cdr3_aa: CASSYRGGWETQYF
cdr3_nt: TGTGCCAGCAGTTACCGTGGAGGGTGGGAGACCCAGTACTTC

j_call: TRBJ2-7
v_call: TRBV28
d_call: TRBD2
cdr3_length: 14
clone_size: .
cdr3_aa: CASSGTSGWFEQYF
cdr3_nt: TGTGCCAGCAGTGGGACTAGCGGGTGGTTCGAGCAGTACTTC

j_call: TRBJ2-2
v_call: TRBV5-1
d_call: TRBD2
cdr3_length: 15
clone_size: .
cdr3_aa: CASTPTSGSTGELFF
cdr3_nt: TGCGCCAGCACCCCGACTAGCGGGTCGACCGGGGAGCTGTTTTTT

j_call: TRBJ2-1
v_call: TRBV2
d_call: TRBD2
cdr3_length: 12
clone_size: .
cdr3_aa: CATQKLAGEQFF
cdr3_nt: TGTGCCACCCAAAAACTAGCGGGAGAGCAGTTCTTC

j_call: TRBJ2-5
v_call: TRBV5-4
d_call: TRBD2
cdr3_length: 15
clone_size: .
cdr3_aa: CASSSGLAGVETQYF
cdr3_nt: TGTGCCAGCAGCTCGGGACTAGCGGGAGTGGAGACCCAGTACTTC

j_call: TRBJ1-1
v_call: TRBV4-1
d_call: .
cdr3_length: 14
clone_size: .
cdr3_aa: CASSQEGGGSEAFF
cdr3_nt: TGCGCCAGCAGCCAAGAAGGGGGGGGTAGTGAAGCTTTCTTT

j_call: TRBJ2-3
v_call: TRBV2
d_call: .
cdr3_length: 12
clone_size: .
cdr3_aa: CASLFAADTQYF
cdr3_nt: TGTGCCAGCCTTTTCGCGGCAGATACGCAGTATTTT

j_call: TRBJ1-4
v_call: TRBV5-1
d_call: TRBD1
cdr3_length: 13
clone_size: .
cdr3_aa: CASSLDDREQLFF
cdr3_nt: TGCGCCAGCAGCTTGGACGACAGGGAGCAACTGTTTTTT

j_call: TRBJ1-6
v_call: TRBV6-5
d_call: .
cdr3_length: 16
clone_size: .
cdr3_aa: CASSYSSRAGNSPLHF
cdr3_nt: TGTGCCAGCAGTTACTCGAGCAGGGCAGGAAATTCACCCCTCCACTTT

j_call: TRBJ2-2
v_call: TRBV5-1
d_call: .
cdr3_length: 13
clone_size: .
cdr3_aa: CASSLNGAGELFF
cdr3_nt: TGCGCCAGCAGCTTGAACGGGGCCGGGGAGCTGTTTTTT

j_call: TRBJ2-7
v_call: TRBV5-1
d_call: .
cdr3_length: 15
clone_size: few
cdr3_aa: CASSRTSGAYYEQYF
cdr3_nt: TGCGCCAGCAGCCGCACTTCAGGGGCTTACTACGAGCAGTACTTC

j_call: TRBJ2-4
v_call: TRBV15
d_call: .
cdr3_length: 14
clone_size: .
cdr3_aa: CATSRVLDRQIQYF
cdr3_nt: TGTGCCACCAGCAGAGTCCTCGATCGCCAGATTCAGTACTTC

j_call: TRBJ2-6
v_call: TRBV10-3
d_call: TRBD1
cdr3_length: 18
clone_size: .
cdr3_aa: CAISSTGTGISGANVLTF
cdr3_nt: TGTGCCATCAGCAGTACCGGGACAGGGATCTCTGGGGCCAACGTCCTGACTTTC

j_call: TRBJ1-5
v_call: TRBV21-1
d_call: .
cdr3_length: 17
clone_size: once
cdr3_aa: CASSKAGGLGFMKPQHF
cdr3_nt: TGTGCCAGCAGCAAAGCTGGCGGGCTAGGTTTTATGAAGCCCCAGCATTTT

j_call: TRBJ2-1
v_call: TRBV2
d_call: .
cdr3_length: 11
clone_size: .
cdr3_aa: CASSEVNEQFF
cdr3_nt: TGTGCCAGCAGTGAAGTAAATGAGCAGTTCTTC

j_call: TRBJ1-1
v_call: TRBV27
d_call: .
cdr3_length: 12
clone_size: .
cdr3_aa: CASSGRGTEAFF
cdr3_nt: TGTGCCAGCAGCGGTAGGGGCACTGAAGCTTTCTTT

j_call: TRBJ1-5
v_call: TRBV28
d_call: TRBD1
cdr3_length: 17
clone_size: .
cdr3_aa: CASSLRTGQGKYQPQHF
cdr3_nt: TGTGCCAGCAGTTTACGAACGGGACAGGGGAAATATCAGCCCCAGCATTTT

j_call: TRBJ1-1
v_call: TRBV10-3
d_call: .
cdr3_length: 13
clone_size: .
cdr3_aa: CAISPGRDDEAFF
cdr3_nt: TGTGCCATCAGCCCGGGAAGGGATGATGAAGCTTTCTTT

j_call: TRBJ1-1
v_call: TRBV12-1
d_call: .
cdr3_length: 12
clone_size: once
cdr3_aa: CASRKAATEAFF
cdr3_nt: TGTGCCAGCAGGAAGGCGGCCACTGAAGCTTTCTTT

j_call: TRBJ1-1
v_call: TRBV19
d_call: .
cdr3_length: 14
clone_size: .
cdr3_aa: CASTEGGVNTEAFF
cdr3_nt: TGTGCCAGTACCGAAGGAGGGGTGAACACTGAAGCTTTCTTT

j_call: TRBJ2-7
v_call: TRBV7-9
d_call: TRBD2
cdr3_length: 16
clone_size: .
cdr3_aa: CASSLPGLAATYEQYF
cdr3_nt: TGTGCCAGCAGCCTCCCCGGACTAGCGGCTACCTACGAGCAGTACTTC

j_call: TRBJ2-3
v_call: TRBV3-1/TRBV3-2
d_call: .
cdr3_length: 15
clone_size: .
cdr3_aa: CASSQGASRSDTQYF
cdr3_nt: TGTGCCAGCAGCCAGGGGGCTAGCCGATCAGATACGCAGTATTTT

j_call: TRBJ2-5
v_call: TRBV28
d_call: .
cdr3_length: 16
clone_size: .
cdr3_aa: CASSLAWGSYQETQYF
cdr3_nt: TGTGCCAGCAGTTTAGCCTGGGGCTCCTACCAAGAGACCCAGTACTTC

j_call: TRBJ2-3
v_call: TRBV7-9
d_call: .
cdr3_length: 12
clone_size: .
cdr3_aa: CASSSDWNTQYF
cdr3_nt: TGTGCCAGCAGCTCCGACTGGAATACGCAGTATTTT

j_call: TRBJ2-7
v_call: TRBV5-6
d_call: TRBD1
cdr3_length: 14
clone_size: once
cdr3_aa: CASSPRTGTYEQYF
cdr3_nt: TGTGCCAGCAGCCCGCGGACAGGAACCTACGAGCAGTACTTC

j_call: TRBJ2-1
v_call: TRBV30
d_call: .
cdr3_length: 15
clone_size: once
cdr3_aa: CAWSVGGGSYNEQFF
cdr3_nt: TGTGCCTGGAGTGTAGGTGGCGGATCCTACAATGAGCAGTTCTTC

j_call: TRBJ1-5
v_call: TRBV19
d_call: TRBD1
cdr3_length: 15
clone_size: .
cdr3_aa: CASASQGYRNQPQHF
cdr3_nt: TGTGCCAGTGCATCACAGGGGTACAGGAATCAGCCCCAGCATTTT

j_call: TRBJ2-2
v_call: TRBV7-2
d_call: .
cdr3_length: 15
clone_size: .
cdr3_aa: CASSLETGYTGELFF
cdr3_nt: TGTGCCAGCAGCTTAGAGACAGGTTACACCGGGGAGCTGTTTTTT

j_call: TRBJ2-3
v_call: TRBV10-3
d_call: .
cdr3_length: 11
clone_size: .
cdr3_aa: CAISESDTQYF
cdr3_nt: TGTGCCATCAGTGAATCGGATACGCAGTATTTT

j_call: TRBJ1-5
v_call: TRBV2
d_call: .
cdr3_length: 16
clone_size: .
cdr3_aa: CASSNLGQYSNQPQHF
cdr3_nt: TGTGCCAGCTCTAACCTCGGACAGTATAGCAATCAGCCCCAGCATTTT

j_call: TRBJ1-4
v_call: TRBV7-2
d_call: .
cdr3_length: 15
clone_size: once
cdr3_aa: CASSSTSATNEKLFF
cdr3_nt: TGTGCCAGCAGCTCGACAAGTGCAACTAATGAAAAACTGTTTTTT

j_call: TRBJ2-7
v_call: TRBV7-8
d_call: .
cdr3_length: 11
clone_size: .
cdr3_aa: CASSLGDEQYF
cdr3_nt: TGTGCCAGCAGCTTAGGCGACGAGCAGTACTTC

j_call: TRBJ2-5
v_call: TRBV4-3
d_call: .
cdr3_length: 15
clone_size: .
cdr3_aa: CASSHYLGGQETQYF
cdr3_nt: TGCGCCAGCAGCCACTATTTGGGGGGTCAAGAGACCCAGTACTTC

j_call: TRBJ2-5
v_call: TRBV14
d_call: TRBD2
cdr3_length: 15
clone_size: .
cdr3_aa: CASSSLAGGTETQYF
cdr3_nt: TGTGCCAGCAGCTCACTAGCGGGAGGTACAGAGACCCAGTACTTC

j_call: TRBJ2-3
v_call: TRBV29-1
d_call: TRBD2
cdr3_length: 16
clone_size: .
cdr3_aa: CSVEQPLAGVTDTQYF
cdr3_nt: TGCAGCGTTGAACAACCCCTAGCGGGGGTCACAGATACGCAGTATTTT